The 12 T cell receptor beta chains presented below share a single source sample, sequenced in a study of T cells in Graves' hyperthyroidism and ophthalmopathy. TCR beta CDR3 regions were amplified from RNA. The primer set for the first-round RT-PCR of the TCR CDR3 was HTBI. TCRdb analysed the multiplex PCR reads with MiXCR anew, one entry per CDR3 protein. The repertoire holds 480,000 or so distinct CDR3 sequences, around 14% seen once, with around 17% in the top ten. The sequencing sample was made of blood. These receptors were taken from a woman between 18 and 29 years old with Graves' hyperthyroidism.

Only a few counts were recorded for this clonotype. The rearrangement links TRBV18 to TRBJ2-5; 12 bases agree with TRBD1. V trimming: 6 bases; J trimming: 4 bases; junction bases outside the gene matches: 3. Germline V lookup: CDR1 KGHSH, CDR2 LQKENI. This CDR3 contains 14 residues. For the CDR3, the DNA is TGTGCCAGCTCGGGACAGGGGGCGAGAGAGACCCAGTACTTC. Translation: CASSGQGARETQYF.

A remark on this clonotype: A clone one base away is much larger, so this may be a read error. The chain combines TRBV5-6 with TRBJ1-1; D not certain. The length of the CDR3 is 14 residues. Germline CDR1 SGHDT, CDR2 YYEEEE. This CDR3 reads CASSLATENTEALF. CDR3 in DNA: TGTGCCAGCAGCTTGGCAACGGAGAACACTGAAGCTCTCTTT. The variable domain in full, with the rest retrieved from reference TRBV5-6 and TRBJ1-1, is DAGVTQSPTHLIKTRGQQVTLRCSPKSGHDTVSWYQQALGQGPQFIFQYYEEEERQRGNFPDRFSGHQFPNYSSELNVNALLLGDSALYLCASSLATENTEALFGQGTRLTVV.

The gene calls are TRBV4-1 and TRBJ1-1, with 8 nucleotides matching TRBD1. This CDR3 is 15 amino acids long. Per germline, CDR1 MGHRA and CDR2 YSYEKL. The V segment lost 5 bases and the J segment 6 bases; nucleotides outside the gene matches: 11. This chain's CDR3 is CASSDPRTGRPEAFF. The CDR3 coding sequence is TGCGCCAGCAGCGACCCCCGGACAGGGCGCCCTGAAGCTTTCTTT.

This clonotype appeared many times. This sequence joins TRBV3-1 and TRBJ1-1; the D is unclear. The V gene's germline CDR1 is LGHDT and CDR2 YNNKEL (reference sequence). With 4 bases removed from V and 9 bases from J, the gap between germline ends came to 18 bases. The CDR3 totals 14 residues. CDR3 protein: CASSRGSDAPQAFF. The CDR3 DNA is TGTGCCAGCAGCCGAGGCTCGGACGCCCCACAAGCTTTCTTT.

The chain combines TRBV20-1 with TRBJ2-1; TRBD2 matches 7 bases. V dropped 4 bases and J dropped 1; count of bases not matched to a gene: 7. CDR3 size: 15 residues. Germline CDR1 is DFQATT and CDR2 is SNEGSKA (reference sequence). The CDR3 protein is CSAKRGGSSYNEQFF. The CDR3 DNA is TGCAGTGCTAAAAGGGGCGGGAGTTCCTACAATGAGCAGTTCTTC.

This clonotype was counted only a few times. The chain joins TRBV12-3 or TRBV12-4 to TRBJ2-1; unclear D gene. Trimming pared 5 bases from V and 8 bases from J, leaving 16 bases between. The CDR3 runs 14 residues. The CDR3 nucleotides read TGTGCCAGCAGTACTTCTTCGCTGGGCGATGAGCAGTTCTTC. Translating gives CASSTSSLGDEQFF.

This clonotype was seen many times. This sequence may be a read error, since a much larger clone differs from it by one base. The chain combines TRBV7-9 with TRBJ2-5, with 13 bases matching TRBD2. The V gene end was trimmed by 6 bases and the J gene end by 3 bases; junction bases not matched to a gene: 1. Germline-derived CDR1 and CDR2 are SEHNR and FQNEAQ (reference sequence). The CDR3 runs 14 residues. In DNA, the CDR3 is TGTGCCAGCAGGGGACTAGCGGGAAAAGAGACCCAGTACTTC. Protein sequence: CASRGLAGKETQYF.

This clonotype has ten or more counts. The chain joins TRBV20-1 to TRBJ2-7; 11 positions agree with TRBD2. The trim removed 2 bases at V and 5 bases at J, leaving 8 bases unmatched. The CDR3 spans 15 residues. CDR1 is DFQATT, CDR2 SNEGSKA, per germline (reference sequence). The CDR3 coding sequence is TGCAGTGCTAGAACTAGCGGGAGACCCGAGGACGAGCAGTACGTC. This encodes CSARTSGRPEDEQYV.

The rearrangement uses TRBV7-2 and TRBJ2-1; the D gene is possibly TRBD1 (6 bases). The V and J ends lost 11 bases and 0 bases respectively, with 14 bases between them. This CDR3 is built from 14 residues. The germline CDR1 and CDR2 sequences are SGHTA and FQGNSA. CDR3 in amino acids: CAGNKDSSYNEQFF. In nucleotides, the CDR3 is TGTGCCGGGAATAAGGACAGCTCCTACAATGAGCAGTTCTTC.

In this sample, this clonotype turned up a few times. The V and J genes are TRBV4-1 and TRBJ2-7; D not certain. V lost 1 base and J 5 bases, leaving 9 bases between the germline ends. Germline CDR1 and CDR2: MGHRA and YSYEKL. This CDR3 region has 13 residues. The CDR3 DNA sequence: TGCGCCAGCAGCCAAGGGGTTTTTGACGAGCAGTACGTC. Protein: CASSQGVFDEQYV.

This clonotype has just a few counts. The gene calls are TRBV5-1 and TRBJ1-3; D gene ambiguous. The CDR3 length is 14 residues. The germline gives CDR1 SGHRS, CDR2 YFSETQ. V gave up 0 bases and J gave up 9 bases, with 13 bases separating them. The CDR3 protein is CASSLEVGDTTIYF. The CDR3, as DNA: TGCGCCAGCAGCTTGGAAGTCGGGGATACCACCATATATTTT.

This clonotype was detected ten times or more. The chain has TRBV20-1 and TRBJ2-3, with 7 bases identical to TRBD2. Germline CDR1 DFQATT, CDR2 SNEGSKA (reference sequence). The CDR3 consists of 15 residues. V lost 6 bases and J lost 1; bases outside the gene matches: 10. The CDR3 DNA follows: TGCAGTGCAGATGGGGGGGGGGATCGCACAGATACGCAGTATTTT. Its translation: CSADGGGDRTDTQYF.